This T cell receptor beta chain was sequenced in a study of cytotoxic CD8 clonotypes in ibrutinib-treated CLL. Study-wide background: Enrolment comprised around twelve relapsed/refractory and 15 treatment-naive patients; fewer than 18 were IGHV unmutated. Study-wide points: T-cell clonality at baseline went above that of age-matched healthy donors and rose and fell with circulating CD8+ T-cell counts. Clonality went up at the time of ibrutinib response, stayed stable in sustained remission, and later dropped back toward its baseline level at progression. Public clonotypes were seen rarely and were contracted or stable on treatment.

The repertoire was sequenced with immunoSEQ multiplex PCR; TCRdb's copy has only in-frame clones and lacks some. Among approximately 340,000 clones listed, around 66% were seen once. In regard to this clone: Its antigen remains unknown.

The source of this sequence is a human donor with chronic lymphocytic leukemia. The sequencing here drew on PBMCs, taken after 36 months of ibrutinib treatment.

CDR3 in amino acids: CASSLHNEQFF. CDR3 DNA: TGTGCCAGCAGCTTACACAATGAGCAGTTCTTC. The genes are TRBV5-6 and TRBJ2-1, with unresolved D. This CDR3 has 11 amino acids. Trimming shortened V by 2 bases and J by 5 bases, and 2 bases separated the two germline ends. Germline V gene data show CDR1 as SGHDT and CDR2 as YYEEEE.